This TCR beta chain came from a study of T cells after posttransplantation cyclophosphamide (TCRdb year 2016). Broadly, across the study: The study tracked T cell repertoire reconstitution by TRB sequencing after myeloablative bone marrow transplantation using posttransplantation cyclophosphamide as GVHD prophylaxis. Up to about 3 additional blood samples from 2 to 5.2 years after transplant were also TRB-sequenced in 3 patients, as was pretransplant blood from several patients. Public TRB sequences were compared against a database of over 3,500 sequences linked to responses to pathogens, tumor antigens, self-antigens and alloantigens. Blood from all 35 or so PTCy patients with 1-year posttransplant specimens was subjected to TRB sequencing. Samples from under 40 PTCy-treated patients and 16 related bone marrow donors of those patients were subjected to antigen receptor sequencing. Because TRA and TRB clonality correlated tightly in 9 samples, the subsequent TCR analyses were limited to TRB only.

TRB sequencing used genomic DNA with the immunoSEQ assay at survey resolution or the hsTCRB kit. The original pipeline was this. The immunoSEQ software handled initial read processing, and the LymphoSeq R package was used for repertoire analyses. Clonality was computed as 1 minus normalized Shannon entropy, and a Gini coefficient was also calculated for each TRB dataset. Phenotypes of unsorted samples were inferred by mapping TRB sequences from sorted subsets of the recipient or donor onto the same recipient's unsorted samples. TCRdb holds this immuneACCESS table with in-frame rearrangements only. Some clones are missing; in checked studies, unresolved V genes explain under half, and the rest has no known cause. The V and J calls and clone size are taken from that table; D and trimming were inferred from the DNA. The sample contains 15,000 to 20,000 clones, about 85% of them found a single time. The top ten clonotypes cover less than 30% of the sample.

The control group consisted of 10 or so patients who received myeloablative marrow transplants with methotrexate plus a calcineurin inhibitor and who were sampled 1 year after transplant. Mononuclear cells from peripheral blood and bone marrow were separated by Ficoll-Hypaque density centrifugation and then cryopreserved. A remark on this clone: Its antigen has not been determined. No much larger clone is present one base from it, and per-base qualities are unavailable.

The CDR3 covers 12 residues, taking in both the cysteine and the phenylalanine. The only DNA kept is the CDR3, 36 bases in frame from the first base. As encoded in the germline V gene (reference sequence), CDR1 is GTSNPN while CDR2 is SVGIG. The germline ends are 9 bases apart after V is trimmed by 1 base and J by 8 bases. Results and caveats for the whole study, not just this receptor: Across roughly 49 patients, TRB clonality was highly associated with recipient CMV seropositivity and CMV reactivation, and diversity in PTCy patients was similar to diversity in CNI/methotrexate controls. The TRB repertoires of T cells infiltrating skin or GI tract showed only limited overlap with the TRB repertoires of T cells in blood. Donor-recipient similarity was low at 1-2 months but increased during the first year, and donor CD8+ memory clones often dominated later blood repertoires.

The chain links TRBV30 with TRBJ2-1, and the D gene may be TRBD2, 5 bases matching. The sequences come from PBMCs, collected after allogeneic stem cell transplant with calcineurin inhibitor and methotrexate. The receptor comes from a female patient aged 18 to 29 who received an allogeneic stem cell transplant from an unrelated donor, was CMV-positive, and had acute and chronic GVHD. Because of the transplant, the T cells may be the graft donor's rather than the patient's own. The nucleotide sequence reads TGTGCCTGGAGTGATAGCGCCGATGAGCAGTTCTTC. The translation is CAWSDSADEQFF.